This paragraph covers one T cell receptor (beta chain) sequence. Its specific antigen is unknown. No base quality information exists; no much larger clone differs at one position. The library came from the immunoSEQ multiplex PCR assay. DNA from the cultured and isolated CD4+ T cells underwent TCR beta CDR3 sequencing. Concerning the study's data processing: Non-productive TCR sequences were removed and reads were trimmed to the CDR3 region, keeping CDR3s of at least 7 amino acids. Antigen-specific clonotypes were identified using the MANAFEST web app by comparison of expansion in peptide wells against reference cultures. For clones to be considered positive, expansion at FDR<0.05 versus reference and all other wells, an odds ratio above 5, and a frequency above 0.1% in two replicate wells were required. A clonotype was called cross-reactive if it was significantly expanded both in SARS-CoV-2 spike wells and in at least one common cold coronavirus spike condition. CDR3 similarity was assessed by Levenshtein distance using the stringdist R package, and unrooted trees were constructed with ape in R 3.6.1. The source is immuneACCESS, and TCRdb retained only in-frame sequences with V and J called. Part of the clones is not carried over; for the studies checked, unresolved V genes explain less than half of this, and the remainder is unexplained. Clone size and the V and J calls come from that table; the DNA yielded D and trimming. The sample table records tens of thousands of clones; around 80% of these occur just once. The ten top clones hold approximately 1.9% of the sample.

This entry is derived from a study of vaccination effects on CD4 cells after COVID-19 (dated by TCRdb to between 2021 and 2024). Study-wide context: Across the study, the median time from the second dose to post-vaccine sampling was 72 days (range 14 to 241). SARS-CoV-2 spike-specific CD4+ TCR repertoires were compared before and after mRNA vaccination in COVID-19 convalescent patients and in infection-naive vaccine recipients. The full study included 10 COVID-19 convalescent patients and several SARS-CoV-2-naive healthy vaccine recipients. In the study, cultures from other donors were sequenced using the Oncomine TCR Beta short-read assay on an Illumina iSeq 100.

In the ViraFEST assay, PBMC were stimulated with viral peptide pools, and antigen-specific CD4+ T cell clonotypes were then identified by expansion using TCR sequencing. After more than 9 days of culture, CD4+ T cells were isolated with the EasySep CD4+ T cell isolation kit. Participants received two doses of either the BNT162b2 or the mRNA-1273 mRNA SARS-CoV-2 vaccine. The absence of prior SARS-CoV-2 infection in healthy vaccine recipients was confirmed by negative nucleocapsid antibodies before and after vaccination. About 1.8 million PBMC per well were cultured with roughly 10 ug/ml peptides in IMDM containing 5% human AB serum, about 9.6 IU/ml IL-2 and gentamicin. On days 3 and 7, half of the culture medium was replaced with fresh IL-2-containing medium. Unless noted otherwise, every peptide stimulation condition was cultured in triplicate wells. Using Ficoll-Paque Plus gradient centrifugation, PBMC were separated from whole blood and then either used fresh or cryopreserved at -140C. The overlapping peptide pools covered the spike proteins of SARS-CoV-2 as well as those of the common cold coronaviruses HCoV-NL63, HCoV-OC43 and HCoV-229E. Genomic DNA was extracted from cultured CD4+ T cells with the QIAamp micro DNA kit.

General study outcomes and caveats: Among healthy vaccine recipients, nearly all vaccine-induced clones were SARS-CoV-2 mono-reactive, and just 1 of 255 was cross-reactive with common cold coronaviruses. Clones induced by infection and clones induced by vaccination both contracted markedly at late timepoints after vaccination, which fits with T cell responses waning over time. The study was limited by a small number of convalescent patients and lacked early post-infection timepoints.

This clonotype was sampled from a human donor who received a COVID-19 vaccine. The material was CD4+ T cells from PBMCs cultured with HCoV-OC43 spike peptides, obtained after COVID-19 vaccination. What this sample's cell subset or site label stands for: HCoV-OC43 spike overlapping peptide pool stimulation.

The CDR3 reads CATSGSGGADTQYF. The DNA sequence is as follows: TGTGCCACCAGTGGAAGCGGGGGGGCGGATACGCAGTATTTT. The chain is made from TRBV24-1 and TRBJ2-3, with 10 bases matching TRBD2. Spanning cysteine to phenylalanine, the CDR3 consists of 14 amino acids. Only the CDR3 DNA is retained, 42 bases long and in frame from the first base. Here V drops 5 bases and J drops 6 bases, and the junction holds 4 bases not matched to any gene. CDR1 and CDR2 (KGHDR, SFDVKD) derive from the germline V gene.